This T cell receptor (beta chain) was profiled in a study of blood T cells in healthy people across ages (dated by TCRdb to 2014 to 2015). The study in broad terms: In model experiments, template switching captured about one uniquely barcoded TCR beta cDNA molecule for every two T cells. Age-related changes in TCR beta repertoire diversity were measured in the study by deep sequencing normalized with unique cDNA molecular identifiers. Four age groups were formed from the donors: young (average 16 years), middle-aged (more than 35), aged (approximately 60) and long-lived (about 80). To avoid experimental bias, donors of different ages were randomly spread across the sequencing lanes. For two donors (one aged 18 to 29 and one aged 80 or older), the study analyzed two additional independent replicas of 1 million unique cDNA reads from the same blood draw. On the study overall, not on this receptor specifically: Estimates of total diversity based on one million sequenced T cells were considered lower bounds and underestimates. A strong correlation was found between observed TCR beta diversity and the percentage of naive T cells measured by flow cytometry. Since profiling was done on bulk unsorted PBMCs, naive and antigen-experienced compartments could not be conclusively compared. As age increased, observed TCR beta diversity per million T cells dropped in a roughly linear way, and a significant reduction was already evident by age 40. Because donor CMV infection status was unknown, age-related changes in expanded clonotypes were potentially confounded. Compared with the aged group, the long-lived group had more naive CD4+ T cells, fewer expanded clones and increased TCR diversity, a pattern suggesting age selection.

Library preparation used 5' RACE. Sequencing relied on an Illumina HiSeq 2500. A second about 6 to 11 cycle PCR used a sample-barcoded 5' primer and a J-beta primer mix. A unique molecular identifier was introduced onto each TCR beta cDNA molecule by a template-switch 5' adaptor carrying 12 random nucleotides. Each sample yielded at least 3 million CDR3-containing paired-end reads. The Mint cDNA synthesis kit, primed by a TRBC-specific oligonucleotide, was used to synthesize first-strand cDNA from all RNA. Following uracil-DNA glycosylase treatment, a first 18-cycle PCR with universal primers M1SS and BC2_uni_R was performed on all cDNA. The original methods were these. For normalization, 1 million high-quality reads were randomly selected from each sample, with every read carrying a distinct molecular identifier. Reads with shared molecular identifiers were discarded instead of being binned into consensus sequences. MiTCR, set to a Q25 quality threshold and the strictest error-elimination algorithm, was used for CDR3 identification, clonotype clustering and error correction. Lower-bound total TCR beta diversity was estimated with a nonparametric unseen species model using Euler transformation. TCRdb reprocessed the public reads (quality trimming at Q25 with fastp, clone calling with MiXCR) and kept in-frame beta chains. Rows are combined by CDR3 protein, so each entry shows the most common genes and DNA. For this entry, the V and J calls and clone size follow TCRdb and not the study's own pipeline. This sample holds about 1.4 million distinct CDR3 sequences; almost 60% were observed only once. About 6.3% of the sample rests with the top ten.

The donors were 40 or so Caucasian individuals from Russia, aged 6 to 90 years, who were systemically healthy. Ten milliliters of peripheral blood were drawn from each donor into EDTA-treated Vacutainer tubes. PBMCs were isolated by Ficoll-Paque density-gradient centrifugation, with at least 6 million obtained per sample. Total RNA was extracted from PBMCs with Trizol reagent, with at least 6 micrograms obtained per sample. The percentages of naive CD45RAhigh/CD27high T cells were determined by flow cytometry on a PBMC aliquot from every donor. With regard to this clonotype: The target of this receptor is not known. No much larger clone exists at a distance of one base, and base qualities are not known.

V trim: 4 bases; J trim: 8 bases; unmatched bases: 5. The CDR3 covers 12 residues, taking in both the cysteine and the phenylalanine. Only the CDR3 DNA stays, 36 bases, in frame from base 1. Reading the germline V gene gives CDR1 SQVTM and CDR2 ANQGSEA. The receptor's source is a man between 18 and 29 years old in good health. This sequence uses TRBV29-1 and TRBJ2-1; 7 of the junction bases match TRBD2. The sequencing input was blood. The DNA is as follows: TGCAGCGTTGGGGACTATTTATATGAGCAGTTCTTC. It translates as CSVGDYLYEQFF.